Described below is a single T cell receptor beta chain sequence and its context. These data belong to a study of T cells after posttransplantation cyclophosphamide. Profiled with immunoSEQ multiplex PCR; TCRdb holds only in-frame clones, not every one. The sample has some 13,000 clones, roughly four fifths seen once. CDR3 length equals 13 residues. Per the germline V gene, CDR1 is LGHNT and CDR2 is FRNRAP. Trimming cost V 2 bases and J 9 bases, with 12 bases left between them. The chain has TRBV12-5 and TRBJ2-3; D remains ambiguous. The TCR originated in a man in his forties or fifties. Sequences were obtained from memory CD4+ T cells sorted from PBMCs. The CDR3 nucleotides are TGTGCTAGTGGTTTGAATCCTACAGCCACGCAGTATTTT. Translating gives CASGLNPTATQYF.